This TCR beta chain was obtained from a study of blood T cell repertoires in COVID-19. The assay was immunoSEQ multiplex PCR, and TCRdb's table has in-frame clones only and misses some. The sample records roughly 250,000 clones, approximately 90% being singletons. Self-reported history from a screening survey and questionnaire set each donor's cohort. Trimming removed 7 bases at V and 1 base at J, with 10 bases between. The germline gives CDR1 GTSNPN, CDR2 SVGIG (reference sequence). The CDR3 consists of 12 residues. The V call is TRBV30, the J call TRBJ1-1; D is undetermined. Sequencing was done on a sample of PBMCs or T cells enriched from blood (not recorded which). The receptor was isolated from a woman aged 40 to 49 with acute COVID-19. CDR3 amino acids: CASSRGNTEAFF. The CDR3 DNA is TGTGCCTCCTCCAGAGGGAACACTGAAGCTTTCTTT.